These 14 T cell receptor beta chains were sequenced from one sample in a study of blood T cell repertoires in COVID-19. The protocol was immunoSEQ multiplex PCR, while the TCRdb copy is restricted to in-frame clones and leaves out a portion. Of 400,000 to 550,000 clones listed, approximately 90% are singletons. The sample comprised PBMCs or T cells enriched from blood (not recorded which). These receptors were collected from a woman younger than 30 with acute COVID-19.

This clone was recorded a few times. The chain joins TRBV7-2 to TRBJ2-5, with a weak D call TRBD1 (6 bases). This CDR3 has 13 residues. V was clipped by 5 bases and J by 9 bases, with 16 bases between them. The germline gives CDR1 SGHTA, CDR2 FQGNSA. CDR3 DNA sequence: TGTGCCAGCAGCCCTGGGACACTCGGGGCCCAGTACTTC. Translation: CASSPGTLGAQYF.

The chain employs TRBV9 and TRBJ1-4; 7 nucleotides line up with TRBD1. Germline trimming cut 2 bases from V and 8 bases from J; bases unmatched to any gene: 9. Germline CDR1 SGDLS, CDR2 YYNGEE. This CDR3 is built from 15 residues. CDR3 nucleotide sequence: TGTGCCAGCAGCGTCGGAGGGGGCCTCAAGGAAAAACTGTTTTTT. Its translation: CASSVGGGLKEKLFF.

V and J are TRBV5-1 and TRBJ1-4; perhaps TRBD1 as D (5 bases). The germline gives CDR1 SGHRS, CDR2 YFSETQ. V gave up 0 bases and J gave up 1 base, with 10 bases separating them. The CDR3 contains 16 residues. CDR3 in amino acids: CASSLDLGGTNEKLFF. The CDR3 region has the DNA TGCGCCAGCAGCTTGGATTTGGGGGGAACTAATGAAAAACTGTTTTTT.

V is TRBV30 and J is TRBJ1-4; D perhaps matches TRBD1 (6 bases). This CDR3 has 15 amino acids. Per germline, CDR1 GTSNPN and CDR2 SVGIG (reference sequence). The V end lost 2 bases, the J end lost 5 bases, and 15 bases lay between the germline ends. The CDR3 coding sequence is TGTGCCTGGAGTTCCCCAACAGGGACGAATGAAAAACTGTTTTTT. Translation: CAWSSPTGTNEKLFF.

V is TRBV19 and J is TRBJ2-1, with 7 nucleotides matching TRBD2. Germline assignment: CDR1 LNHDA and CDR2 SQIVND (reference sequence). V gave up 3 bases and J gave up 0 bases; unmatched junction bases: 11. The CDR3 has 18 amino acids. CDR3: CASSMDPLGGSSYNEQFF. The CDR3, as DNA: TGTGCCAGTAGTATGGACCCCCTGGGAGGGAGCTCCTACAATGAGCAGTTCTTC.

In nucleotides, the CDR3 is TGTGCCACCGGCACCCCAGGTCAGGGGACAGATACGCAGTATTTT. Its translation is CATGTPGQGTDTQYF. The chain links TRBV24-1 to TRBJ2-3, with D possibly matching TRBD1 (6 bases). Germline values: CDR1 KGHDR, CDR2 SFDVKD. The V end lost 9 bases, the J end lost 3 bases, and 18 bases lay between the germline ends. The CDR3 length is 15 residues.

CDR3 sequence (DNA): TGTGCCACCAGTGAGGGGGCTTACACAGATACGCAGTATTTT. This translates into CATSEGAYTDTQYF. The gene calls are TRBV24-1 and TRBJ2-3, with D perhaps TRBD1 (6 bases). This CDR3 spans 14 amino acids. Germline-derived CDR1 and CDR2 are KGHDR and SFDVKD. Trimming pared 4 bases from V and 2 bases from J, leaving 9 bases between.

This chain connects TRBV9 to TRBJ2-5, with D possibly matching TRBD1 (5 bases). Germline CDR1 SGDLS, CDR2 YYNGEE. The CDR3 is 16 residues long. The V end lost 0 bases, the J end lost 2 bases, and 14 bases lay between the germline ends. This chain's CDR3 is CASSVEGTGVQETQYF. CDR3 nucleotides: TGTGCCAGCAGCGTAGAAGGAACAGGAGTACAAGAGACCCAGTACTTC.

The J gene is TRBJ1-2, the V gene TRBV5-5; tentative D call: TRBD1 (6 bases). Germline V CDR1 and CDR2: SGHKS, YYEKEE (reference sequence). Trimming removed 5 bases from V and 5 bases from J, with 22 bases in between. The CDR3 is 16 amino acids. The DNA for the CDR3 is TGTGCCAGCAGTTTTGAGGGGGAAGTGGCTAGGTATGGCTACACCTTC. Translation gives CASSFEGEVARYGYTF.

This clone was seen a few times. This chain uses TRBV11-3 with TRBJ2-2, with 11 bases aligning to TRBD1. Germline CDR1 SGHNT, CDR2 YENEEA. Germline trimming cut 5 bases from V and 7 bases from J; bases unmatched to any gene: 18. The CDR3 sequence is 19 residues long. This chain's CDR3 is CASSIRTGGSIQTNGELFF. The CDR3, as DNA: TGTGCCAGCAGCATTCGGACAGGGGGCTCAATTCAAACGAACGGGGAGCTGTTTTTT.

This chain links TRBV5-1 with TRBJ1-1; no definite D call. Germline V gene sequence: CDR1 SGHRS, CDR2 YFSETQ. The CDR3 totals 14 residues. V lost 1 base and J 5 bases, leaving 12 bases between the germline ends. CDR3 sequence reads: CASSLRDGSTEAFF. CDR3 bases: TGCGCCAGCAGCTTGCGGGATGGTTCGACTGAAGCTTTCTTT.

The chain is built from TRBV3-1 (or the pseudogene TRBV3-2) and TRBJ1-3, with D unclear. Trimming removed 1 base from V and 3 bases from J, with 4 bases in between. Germline V gene lookup returns CDR1 LGHDT and CDR2 YNNKEL (reference sequence). This CDR3 comprises 13 residues. This CDR3 is CASSQGSGNTIYF. CDR3 DNA: TGTGCCAGCAGCCAAGGTAGTGGAAACACCATATATTTT.

V gene TRBV11-2 combines with J gene TRBJ1-2; maybe TRBD1 (6 bases). V was cut by 3 bases and J by 4 bases, with 15 bases left in between. This CDR3 spans 15 amino acids. CDR1 and CDR2 (germline): SGHAT, FQNNGV. This chain's CDR3 is CASSFRRGPSYGYTF. CDR3 bases: TGTGCCAGCAGCTTTCGCAGGGGCCCCTCCTATGGCTACACCTTC. Looking up the rest from reference TRBV11-2 and TRBJ1-2 gives the full variable domain: EAGVAQSPRYKIIEKRQSVAFWCNPISGHATLYWYQQILGQGPKLLIQFQNNGVVDDSQLPKDRFSAERLKGVDSTLKIQPAKLEDSAVYLCASSFRRGPSYGYTFGSGTRLTVV.

CDR3 bases: TGTGCCAGCGGTCGCGGCACCACACGGGAGCTGTTTTTT. Translation: CASGRGTTRELFF. V is TRBV27 and J is TRBJ2-2; D uncertain. In germline, CDR1 is MNHEY, CDR2 SMNVEV (reference sequence). There are 13 residues in the CDR3. V lost 8 bases and J lost 9, with 16 bases in between.